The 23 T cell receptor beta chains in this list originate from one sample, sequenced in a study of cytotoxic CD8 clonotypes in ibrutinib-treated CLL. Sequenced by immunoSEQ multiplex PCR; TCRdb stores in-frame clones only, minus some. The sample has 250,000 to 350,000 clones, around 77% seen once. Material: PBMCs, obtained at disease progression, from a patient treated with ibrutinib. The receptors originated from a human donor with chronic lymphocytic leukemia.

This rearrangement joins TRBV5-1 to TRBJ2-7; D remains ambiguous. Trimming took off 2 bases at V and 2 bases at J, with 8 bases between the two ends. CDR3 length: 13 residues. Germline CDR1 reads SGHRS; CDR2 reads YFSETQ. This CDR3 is CASSFGFAYEQYF. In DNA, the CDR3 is TGCGCCAGCAGCTTTGGGTTCGCCTACGAGCAGTACTTC.

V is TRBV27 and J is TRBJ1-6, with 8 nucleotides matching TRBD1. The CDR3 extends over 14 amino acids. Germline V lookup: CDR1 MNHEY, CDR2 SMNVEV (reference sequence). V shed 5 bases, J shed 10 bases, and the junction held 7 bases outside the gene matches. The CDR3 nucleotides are TGTGCCAGCAGTGGGGCAGGGGGCAGATCACCCCTCCACTTT. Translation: CASSGAGGRSPLHF.

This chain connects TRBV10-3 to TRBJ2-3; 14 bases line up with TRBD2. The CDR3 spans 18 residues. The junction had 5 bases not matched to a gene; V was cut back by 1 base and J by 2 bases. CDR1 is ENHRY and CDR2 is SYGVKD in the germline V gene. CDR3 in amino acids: CAISELGTSGRFTDTQYF. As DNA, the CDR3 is TGTGCCATCAGTGAGTTAGGGACTAGCGGGAGATTCACAGATACGCAGTATTTT.

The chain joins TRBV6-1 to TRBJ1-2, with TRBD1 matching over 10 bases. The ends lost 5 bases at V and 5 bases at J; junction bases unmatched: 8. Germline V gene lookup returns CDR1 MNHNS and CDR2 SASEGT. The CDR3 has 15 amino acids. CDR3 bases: TGTGCCAGCAGTACTCCGGGACAGGGGAAATATGGCTACACCTTC. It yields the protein CASSTPGQGKYGYTF.

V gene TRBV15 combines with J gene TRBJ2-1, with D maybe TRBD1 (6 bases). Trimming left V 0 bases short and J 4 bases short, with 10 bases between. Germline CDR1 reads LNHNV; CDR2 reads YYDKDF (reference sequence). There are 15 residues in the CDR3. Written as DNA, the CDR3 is TGTGCCACCAGCAGAGATAACAGGGTTTACAATGAGCAGTTCTTC. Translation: CATSRDNRVYNEQFF.

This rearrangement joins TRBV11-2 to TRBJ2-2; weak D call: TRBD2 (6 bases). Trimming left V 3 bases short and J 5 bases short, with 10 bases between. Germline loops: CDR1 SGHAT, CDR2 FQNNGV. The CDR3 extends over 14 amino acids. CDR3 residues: CASSLEGRTGELFF. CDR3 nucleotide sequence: TGTGCCAGCAGCTTGGAGGGGCGGACCGGGGAGCTGTTTTTT. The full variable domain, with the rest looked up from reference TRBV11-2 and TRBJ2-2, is EAGVAQSPRYKIIEKRQSVAFWCNPISGHATLYWYQQILGQGPKLLIQFQNNGVVDDSQLPKDRFSAERLKGVDSTLKIQPAKLEDSAVYLCASSLEGRTGELFFGEGSRLTVL.

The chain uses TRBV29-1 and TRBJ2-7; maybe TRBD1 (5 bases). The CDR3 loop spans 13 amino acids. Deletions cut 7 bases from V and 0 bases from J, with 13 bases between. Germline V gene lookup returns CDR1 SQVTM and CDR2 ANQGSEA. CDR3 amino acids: CSGVGHPSYEQYF. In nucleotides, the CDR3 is TGCAGCGGCGTAGGACATCCCTCCTACGAGCAGTACTTC.

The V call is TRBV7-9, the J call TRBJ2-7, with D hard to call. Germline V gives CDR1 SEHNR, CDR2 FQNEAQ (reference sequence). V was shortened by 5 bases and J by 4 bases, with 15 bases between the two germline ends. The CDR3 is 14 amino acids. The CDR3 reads CASSAHTSAYEQYF. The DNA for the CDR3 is TGTGCCAGCAGCGCCCACACAAGCGCGTACGAGCAGTACTTC.

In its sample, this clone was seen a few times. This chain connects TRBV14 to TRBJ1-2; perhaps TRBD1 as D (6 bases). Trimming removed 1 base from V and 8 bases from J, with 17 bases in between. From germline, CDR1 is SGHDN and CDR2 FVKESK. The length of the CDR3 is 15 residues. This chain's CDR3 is CASSQVGGPGRGYTF. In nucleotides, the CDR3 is TGTGCCAGCAGCCAAGTAGGGGGTCCAGGGCGAGGCTACACCTTC.

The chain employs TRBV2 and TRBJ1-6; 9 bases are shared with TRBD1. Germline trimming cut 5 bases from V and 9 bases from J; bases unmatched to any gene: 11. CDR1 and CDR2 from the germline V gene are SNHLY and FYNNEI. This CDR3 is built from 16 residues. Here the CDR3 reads CASSIAGTGSGSPLHF. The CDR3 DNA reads TGTGCCAGCAGTATTGCCGGGACAGGGAGCGGTTCACCCCTCCACTTT.

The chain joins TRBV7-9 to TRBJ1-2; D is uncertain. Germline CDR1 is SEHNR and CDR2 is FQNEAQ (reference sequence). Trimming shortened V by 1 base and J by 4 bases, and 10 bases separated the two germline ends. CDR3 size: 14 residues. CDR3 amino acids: CASSLVPEFYGYTF. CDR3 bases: TGTGCCAGCAGCTTAGTCCCGGAATTCTATGGCTACACCTTC.

The CDR3 loop is CASSQDPGIYEQFF. The CDR3, as DNA: TGTGCCAGCAGCCAAGACCCCGGGATTTATGAGCAGTTCTTC. This chain connects TRBV7-3 to TRBJ2-1, with a weak D call TRBD2 (5 bases). The CDR3 length is 14 residues. V was trimmed by 5 bases and J by 8 bases, leaving 16 bases between them. The V gene's germline CDR1 is SGHTA and CDR2 FQGTGA.

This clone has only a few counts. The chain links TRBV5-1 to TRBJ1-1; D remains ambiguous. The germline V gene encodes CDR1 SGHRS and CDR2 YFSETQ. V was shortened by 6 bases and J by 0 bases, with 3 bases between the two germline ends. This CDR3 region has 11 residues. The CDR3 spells CASTLNTEAFF. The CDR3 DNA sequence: TGCGCCAGCACGCTGAACACTGAAGCTTTCTTT.

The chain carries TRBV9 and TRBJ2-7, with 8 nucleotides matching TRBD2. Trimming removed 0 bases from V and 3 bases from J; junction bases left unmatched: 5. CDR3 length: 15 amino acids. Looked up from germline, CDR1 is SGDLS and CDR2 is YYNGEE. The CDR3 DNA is TGTGCCAGCAGCGTAGGTAGCGGGATGCTCTACGAGCAGTACTTC. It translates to CASSVGSGMLYEQYF.

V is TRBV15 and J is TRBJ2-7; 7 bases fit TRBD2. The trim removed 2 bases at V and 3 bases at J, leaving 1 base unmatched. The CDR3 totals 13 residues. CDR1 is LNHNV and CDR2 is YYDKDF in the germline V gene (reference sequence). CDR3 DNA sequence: TGTGCCACCAGCAGAACTAGCGTCTACGAGCAGTACTTC. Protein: CATSRTSVYEQYF.

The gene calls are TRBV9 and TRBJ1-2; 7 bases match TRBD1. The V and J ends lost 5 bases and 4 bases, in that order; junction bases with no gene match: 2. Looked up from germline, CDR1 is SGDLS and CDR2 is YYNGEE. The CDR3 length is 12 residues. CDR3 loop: CASRGTVYGYTF. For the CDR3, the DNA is TGTGCCAGCAGGGGGACAGTCTATGGCTACACCTTC.

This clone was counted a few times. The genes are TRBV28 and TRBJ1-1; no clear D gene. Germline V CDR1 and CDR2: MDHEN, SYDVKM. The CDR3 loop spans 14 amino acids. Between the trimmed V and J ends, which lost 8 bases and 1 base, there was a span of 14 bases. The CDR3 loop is CASSRLGGNTEAFF. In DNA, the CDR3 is TGTGCCAGCTCCCGCCTCGGAGGGAACACTGAAGCTTTCTTT.

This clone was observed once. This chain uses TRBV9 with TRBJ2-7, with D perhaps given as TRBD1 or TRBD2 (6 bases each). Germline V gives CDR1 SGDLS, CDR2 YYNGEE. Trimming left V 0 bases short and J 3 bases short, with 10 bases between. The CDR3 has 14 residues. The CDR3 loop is CASSVGGGGYEQYF. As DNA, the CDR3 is TGTGCCAGCAGCGTAGGAGGAGGGGGCTACGAGCAGTACTTC.

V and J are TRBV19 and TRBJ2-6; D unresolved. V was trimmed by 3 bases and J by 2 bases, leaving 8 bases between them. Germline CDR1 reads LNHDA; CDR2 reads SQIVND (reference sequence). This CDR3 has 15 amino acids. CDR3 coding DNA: TGTGCCAGTAGTATTCGGGCACCTGGGGCCAACGTCCTGACTTTC. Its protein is CASSIRAPGANVLTF.

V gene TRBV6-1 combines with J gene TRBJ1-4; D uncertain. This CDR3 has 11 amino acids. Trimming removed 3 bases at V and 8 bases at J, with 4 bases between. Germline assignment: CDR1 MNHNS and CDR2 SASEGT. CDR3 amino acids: CASSDGEKLFF. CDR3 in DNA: TGTGCCAGCAGTGATGGGGAAAAACTGTTTTTT.

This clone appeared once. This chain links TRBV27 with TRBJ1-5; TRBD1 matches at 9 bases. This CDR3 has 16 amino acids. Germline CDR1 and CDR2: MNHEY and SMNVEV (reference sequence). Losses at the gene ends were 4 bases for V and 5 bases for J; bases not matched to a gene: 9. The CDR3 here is CASSSTGGSWDQPQHF. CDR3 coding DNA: TGTGCCAGCAGTTCCACAGGGGGCTCCTGGGATCAGCCCCAGCATTTT.

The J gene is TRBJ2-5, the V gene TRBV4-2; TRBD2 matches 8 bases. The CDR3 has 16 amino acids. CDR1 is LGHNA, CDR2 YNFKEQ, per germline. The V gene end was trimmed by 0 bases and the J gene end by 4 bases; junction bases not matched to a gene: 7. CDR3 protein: CASSQDKRGGRETQYF. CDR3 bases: TGTGCCAGCAGCCAAGATAAACGGGGGGGCCGAGAGACCCAGTACTTC.

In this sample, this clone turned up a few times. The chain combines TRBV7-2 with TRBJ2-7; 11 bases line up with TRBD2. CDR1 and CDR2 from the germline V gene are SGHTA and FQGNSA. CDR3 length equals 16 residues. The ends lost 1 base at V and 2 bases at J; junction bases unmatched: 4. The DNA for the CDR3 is TGTGCCAGCAGCTTAGAGGAACTAGCGGGAGCCTACGAGCAGTACTTC. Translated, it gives CASSLEELAGAYEQYF.